These T cell receptor beta chains were read from a single sample in a study of patients and donors after allogeneic stem cell transplantation. Each CDR3 protein is one row after TCRdb ran MiXCR on the RT-PCR reads. The sample carries about 200,000 distinct CDR3 sequences, about 40% recorded once. Sequencing was carried out using blood, either unsorted or a sorted T cell fraction (not recorded which). The receptor set was obtained from a human donor who was either an allogeneic HSCT recipient or a stem cell or donor lymphocyte infusion donor (not recorded which). It is not recorded whose cells these are; they may come from a transplant donor. Both conserved end residues are part of each CDR3.

V	J	CDR3
TRBV7-9	TRBJ1-2	CASSPSLPEHYGYTF
TRBV3-1	TRBJ1-1	CASSQVRGGMNTEAFF
TRBV29-1	TRBJ2-3	CSVVEGQDTQYF
TRBV4-2	TRBJ2-5	CASSQVTRETQYF
TRBV7-2	TRBJ2-1	CASTGGTSFYNEQFF
TRBV5-1	TRBJ2-2	CASSTKAGTGELFF
TRBV13	TRBJ1-1	CASSSDFSPAFF
TRBV5-6	TRBJ2-1	CASTILNNEQFF
TRBV5-5	TRBJ1-1	CASSLATAMIEAFF
TRBV5-1	TRBJ1-2	CASSLAGGPANYGYTF
TRBV15	TRBJ1-2	CATSRDHLDRTNYGYTF
TRBV20-1	TRBJ1-5	CSARDRGRGNQPQHF
TRBV28	TRBJ2-2	CATRWEREETGELFF
TRBV24-1	TRBJ2-3	CATSDLRENTQYF
TRBV2	TRBJ2-7	CASSAAGGPYEQYF
TRBV11-1	TRBJ2-2	CASSSKLAGPVTGELFF
TRBV5-1	TRBJ2-3	CASRGQGSIDTQYF
TRBV5-1	TRBJ2-1	CASSLRSGGPYNEQFF
TRBV12-3/TRBV12-4	TRBJ1-3	CASSPTGALGNTIYF
TRBV11-1	TRBJ2-7	CASSSYRDGGSYEQYF
TRBV12-3/TRBV12-4	TRBJ1-2	CASSFRWGGKGGYTF
TRBV29-1	TRBJ2-7	CSVEGDRDEQYF
TRBV5-4	TRBJ1-1	CASSFLGKSTEAFF
TRBV25-1	TRBJ1-4	CASMGRQGAGEKLFF
TRBV4-2	TRBJ1-1	CASKGDTEAFF
TRBV28	TRBJ2-7	CASSAPTSGSSYEQYF
TRBV7-2	TRBJ2-2	CASSLVAAEGTGELFF
TRBV12-3/TRBV12-4	TRBJ2-4	CASRQGAAKNIQYF
TRBV20-1	TRBJ2-7	CSARYNRDPYEQYF
TRBV12-3/TRBV12-4	TRBJ2-3	CASSTLLGRGTDTQYF
TRBV20-1	TRBJ1-2	CSARDGSNYGYTF
TRBV4-1	TRBJ1-2	CASSQDLGWGRTF
TRBV5-5	TRBJ1-1	CASSFQTGSTNTEAFF
TRBV4-2	TRBJ1-2	CASSQGVMGGGYTF
TRBV6-1	TRBJ1-3	CASTERGGRVGNTIYF
TRBV27	TRBJ2-7	CAIGTNYEQYF
TRBV30	TRBJ1-3	CAWRGLISGNTIYF
TRBV6-6	TRBJ2-7	CASSYLAGGGSYEQYF
TRBV5-1	TRBJ1-2	CASSSQGAFYGYTF